The 5 T cell receptor beta chains below were found in one sample sequenced in a study of blood T cells in healthy people across ages. It was with a sample-barcoded 5' primer and a J-beta primer mix that a second PCR of roughly 7 to 12 cycles was run. From the 5' RACE reads, TCRdb called clonotypes with MiXCR, one entry per CDR3 protein. Found here are about 1,600,000 distinct CDR3 sequences, 40% to 50% of them singletons; the top ten hold 7.9%. The sample taken for sequencing was blood. The receptor set was obtained from a woman aged 18 to 35 in good health.

The chain recombines TRBV27 with TRBJ2-7; D is undetermined. CDR3 length: 14 residues. The germline V and J ends were trimmed by 6 bases and 9 bases, with 21 bases remaining between them. Germline values: CDR1 MNHEY, CDR2 SMNVEV (reference sequence). The CDR3: CASRSLAGLTRQYF. As DNA, the CDR3 is TGTGCCAGCAGAAGTCTGGCAGGTCTTACGAGGCAGTACTTC.

V and J are TRBV7-9 and TRBJ1-2, with 7 positions matching TRBD1. Per the germline V gene, CDR1 is SEHNR and CDR2 is FQNEAQ (reference sequence). V gave up 3 bases and J gave up 8 bases; unmatched junction bases: 6. This CDR3 is 13 amino acids long. The CDR3: CASSFEGAGGYTF. In nucleotides, the CDR3 is TGTGCCAGCAGCTTTGAGGGGGCTGGCGGCTACACCTTC.

This chain uses TRBV12-3 or TRBV12-4 with TRBJ2-2; no reliable D call. Trimming stripped 7 bases from V and 6 bases from J, with 15 bases between. The CDR3 is 14 residues long. CDR3 sequence: CASIRTTPPGELFF. The DNA of the CDR3 is TGTGCCAGCATACGTACAACGCCCCCCGGGGAGCTGTTTTTT.

The gene calls are TRBV20-1 and TRBJ1-1; perhaps TRBD1 as D (6 bases). The germline CDR1 and CDR2 sequences are DFQATT and SNEGSKA (reference sequence). The germline V and J ends were trimmed by 3 bases and 1 base, with 12 bases remaining between them. The CDR3 contains 14 residues. CDR3 bases: TGCAGTGCTAGGACGGACAGCAGGAACACTGAAGCTTTCTTT. It specifies CSARTDSRNTEAFF.

The chain uses TRBV18 and TRBJ2-7; D gene unclear. Germline V gives CDR1 KGHSH, CDR2 LQKENI. The CDR3 is 14 residues long. The V end lost 3 bases, the J end lost 0 bases, and 9 bases lay between the germline ends. The CDR3 sequence is CASSPSSNSYEQYF. The CDR3 DNA reads TGTGCCAGCTCACCGTCCAGCAACTCCTACGAGCAGTACTTC.